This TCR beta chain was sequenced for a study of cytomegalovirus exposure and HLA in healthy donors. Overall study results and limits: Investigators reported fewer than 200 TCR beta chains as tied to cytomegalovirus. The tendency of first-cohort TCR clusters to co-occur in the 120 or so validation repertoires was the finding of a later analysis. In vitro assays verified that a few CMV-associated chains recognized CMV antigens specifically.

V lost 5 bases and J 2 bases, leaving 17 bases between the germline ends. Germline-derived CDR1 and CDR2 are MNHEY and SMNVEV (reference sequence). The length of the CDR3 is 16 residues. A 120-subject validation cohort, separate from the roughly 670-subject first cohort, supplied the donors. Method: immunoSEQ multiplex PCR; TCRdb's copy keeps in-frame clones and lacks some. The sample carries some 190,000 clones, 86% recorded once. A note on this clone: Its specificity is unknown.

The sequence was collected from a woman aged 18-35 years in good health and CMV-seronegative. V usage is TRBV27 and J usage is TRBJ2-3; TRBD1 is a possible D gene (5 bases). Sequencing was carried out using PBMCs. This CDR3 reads CASSPYRAGPTDTQYF. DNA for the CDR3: TGTGCCAGCAGTCCCTACCGCGCAGGGCCCACAGATACGCAGTATTTT.